Below are 32 T cell receptor beta chains sequenced from a single sample in a study of blood T cells in healthy people across ages (dated by TCRdb to the mid-2010s). Library construction relied on 5' RACE. TCRdb records Illumina HiSeq 2500 as the sequencer. A second PCR of about 6 to 11 cycles was run with a J-beta primer mix and a sample-barcoded 5' primer. The public reads were reanalyzed by TCRdb: fastp trimming at Q25, MiXCR alignment, in-frame beta chains only. Rows are combined by CDR3 protein, so each entry shows the most common genes and DNA. Present in this sample are roughly 1,100,000 distinct CDR3 sequences, about 23% of which were seen just once. Around 0.7% of the sample goes to the ten largest clones. The data also belong to a second study, concerning T cells of mothers and their children.

Sequencing used blood. These receptors originate from a girl aged 2 to 10 in good health.

Points on this clonotype: Its ends do not fully match the called genes, so a read error is possible. The CDR3 nucleotides read TGTGCCAGCAGTTTACCCTTGGGGGTCCCTAACTTC. Translating gives CASSLPLGVPNF. The chain links TRBV12-3 or TRBV12-4 to TRBJ1-2; possible D gene TRBD1, 5 bases. There are 12 residues in the CDR3.

The chain uses TRBV19 and TRBJ2-1, with D perhaps matching TRBD1 or TRBD2 (5 bases each). Germline loops: CDR1 LNHDA, CDR2 SQIVND (reference sequence). Deletions cut 9 bases from V and 1 base from J, with 16 bases between. The CDR3 consists of 15 residues. CDR3 nucleotide sequence: TGTGCCAGCGCCATTTCCGGGACGTCCTACAATGAGCAGTTCTTC. Its translation: CASAISGTSYNEQFF.

This clonotype was seen only a few times. The J gene is TRBJ1-3, the V gene TRBV4-2; D unclear. Germline V CDR1 and CDR2: LGHNA, YNFKEQ. The CDR3 is 14 amino acids. V lost 0 bases to trimming and J lost 8 bases, with 11 bases between them. CDR3 nucleotide sequence: TGTGCCAGCAGCCAAGAAACTGGCGTGGACACCATATATTTT. Translation gives CASSQETGVDTIYF.

This chain joins TRBV19 and TRBJ2-1, with TRBD2 matching over 8 bases. V trimming: 9 bases; J trimming: 7 bases; junction bases outside the gene matches: 14. The germline V gene encodes CDR1 LNHDA and CDR2 SQIVND (reference sequence). The CDR3 spans 15 residues. CDR3 coding DNA: TGTGCCAGCCGGGGGGGACTAGAGAGTATAAATGAGCAGTTCTTC. Residues: CASRGGLESINEQFF.

The V gene is TRBV12-3 or TRBV12-4, the J gene TRBJ2-5; possibly TRBD2 for D (5 bases). The CDR3 extends over 13 amino acids. V lost 3 bases to trimming and J lost 5 bases, with 10 bases between them. CDR3 nucleotides: TGTGCCAGCAGTTTTGGGAGTTATGAGACCCAGTACTTC. This translates into CASSFGSYETQYF.

This clonotype turned up a few times. The chain combines TRBV4-1 with TRBJ2-1; D not certain. The CDR3 sequence is 14 residues long. Germline lookup yields CDR1 MGHRA and CDR2 YSYEKL. Trimming took off 2 bases at V and 4 bases at J, with 9 bases between the two ends. The CDR3 protein is CASSQKWPYNEQFF. The CDR3 DNA reads as TGCGCCAGCAGCCAAAAGTGGCCTTACAATGAGCAGTTCTTC.

The chain is built from TRBV20-1 and TRBJ2-7; D unresolved. Germline-derived CDR1 and CDR2 are DFQATT and SNEGSKA (reference sequence). Trimming stripped 2 bases from V and 0 bases from J, with 8 bases between. This CDR3 is 13 amino acids long. The DNA of the CDR3 is TGCAGTGCTAGATTTATTGGCTCCTACGAGCAGTACTTC. Protein: CSARFIGSYEQYF.

V is TRBV29-1 and J is TRBJ2-3; no reliable D call. From germline, CDR1 is SQVTM and CDR2 ANQGSEA. This CDR3 comprises 12 residues. V lost 4 bases and J lost 0, with 5 bases in between. CDR3 residues: CSVGSSTDTQYF. DNA for the CDR3: TGCAGCGTTGGGAGTAGCACAGATACGCAGTATTTT.

As for this clonotype: One end of the junction is discordant with germline, which a read error may explain. CDR3 region: CVISGGIYNEQFF. CDR3 coding DNA: TGTGTCATCAGTGGTGGGATATACAATGAGCAGTTCTTC. The chain employs TRBV10-3 and TRBJ2-1; D unresolved. There are 13 residues in the CDR3. Germline CDR1 and CDR2: ENHRY and SYGVKD.

The rearrangement joins TRBV5-1 to TRBJ2-7; the D gene is possibly TRBD1 (6 bases). Trimming stripped 0 bases from V and 2 bases from J, with 12 bases between. There are 15 residues in the CDR3. The germline CDR1 and CDR2 sequences are SGHRS and YFSETQ. DNA for the CDR3: TGCGCCAGCAGCTTGGTCTCCACAGGGACCTACGAGCAGTACTTC. Translating gives CASSLVSTGTYEQYF.

The genes are TRBV20-1 and TRBJ2-7; 9 bases line up with TRBD2. V trimming: 0 bases; J trimming: 0 bases; junction bases outside the gene matches: 3. There are 15 residues in the CDR3. CDR1 and CDR2 (germline): DFQATT, SNEGSKA (reference sequence). The CDR3 bases are TGCAGTGCTAGAGACCTAGCGGGGTACTCCTACGAGCAGTACTTC. Translated: CSARDLAGYSYEQYF.

Only a few counts were recorded for this clonotype. This chain links TRBV4-1 with TRBJ2-1; D may be TRBD2 (6 bases). Trimming took off 6 bases at V and 9 bases at J, with 12 bases between the two ends. Germline lookup yields CDR1 MGHRA and CDR2 YSYEKL. This CDR3 is built from 12 residues. CDR3 sequence (DNA): TGCGCCAGCAGAGGAAGCGGGCGTGAGCAGTTCTTC. Its protein is CASRGSGREQFF.

This clonotype was counted a single time. This sequence joins TRBV12-3 or TRBV12-4 and TRBJ2-7; perhaps TRBD2 as D (5 bases). CDR3 length equals 13 residues. Trimming shortened V by 8 bases and J by 3 bases, and 14 bases separated the two germline ends. The CDR3 sequence: CASRRTEDYEQYF. CDR3 DNA sequence: TGTGCCAGCCGACGGACGGAGGACTACGAGCAGTACTTC.

This chain joins TRBV7-2 and TRBJ2-1, with D possibly TRBD1 on 5 matching bases. Trimming pared 2 bases from V and 8 bases from J, leaving 10 bases between. The CDR3 is 13 amino acids. Germline V gene sequence: CDR1 SGHTA, CDR2 FQGNSA. For the CDR3, the DNA is TGTGCCAGCAGCTTATTCCCCAGGGATGAGCAGTTCTTC. As protein: CASSLFPRDEQFF. Full variable domain (outside the CDR3, taken from reference TRBV7-2 and TRBJ2-1): GAGVSQSPSNKVTEKGKDVELRCDPISGHTALYWYRQSLGQGLEFLIYFQGNSAPDKSGLPSDRFSAERTGGSVSTLTIQRTQQEDSAVYLCASSLFPRDEQFFGPGTRLTVL.

This clonotype was counted between two and nine times. The J gene is TRBJ1-6, the V gene TRBV29-1; a possible D gene is TRBD1 (5 bases). The CDR3 totals 13 residues. Deletions cut 7 bases from V and 4 bases from J, with 11 bases between. The germline V gene encodes CDR1 SQVTM and CDR2 ANQGSEA. The CDR3 DNA sequence: TGCAGCGCCCAGGACAAGTATAATTCACCCCTCCACTTT. It translates to CSAQDKYNSPLHF.

The chain uses TRBV6-1 and TRBJ2-5; a possible D gene is TRBD1 (6 bases). The better agreement between TRBJ2-7 and the DNA end casts doubt on the J call. The CDR3 runs to 15 residues. Germline V lookup: CDR1 MNHNS, CDR2 SASEGT. CDR3: CASSGEDSGFYEQYF. The CDR3 DNA sequence: TGTGCCAGCAGTGGTGAGGACAGTGGCTTCTACGAGCAGTACTTC.

This clonotype was seen a handful of times. V gene TRBV7-8 combines with J gene TRBJ2-7, with D perhaps TRBD1 (5 bases). The CDR3 covers 15 residues. The germline V gene encodes CDR1 SGHVS and CDR2 FQNEAQ. V was trimmed by 6 bases and J by 2 bases, leaving 17 bases between them. The CDR3 DNA reads TGTGCCAGCAGACAATTTCAGGGTCCGGCCTACGAGCAGTACTTC. Translated, it gives CASRQFQGPAYEQYF.

This clonotype was counted only a few times. The genes are TRBV12-3 or TRBV12-4 and TRBJ2-3, with D perhaps matching TRBD1 (5 bases). The CDR3 is 14 residues long. The V and J ends lost 5 bases and 6 bases respectively, with 15 bases between them. The DNA for the CDR3 is TGTGCCAGCAGTCCAGTGTTGGGGCTGGATACGCAGTATTTT. This codes for CASSPVLGLDTQYF.

This clonotype was counted only a few times. V and J are TRBV10-3 and TRBJ1-1; 11 nucleotides line up with TRBD1. With 8 bases clipped from V and 6 bases from J, the junction kept 2 bases outside the gene matches. Germline V lookup: CDR1 ENHRY, CDR2 SYGVKD. This CDR3 has 12 amino acids. The CDR3 DNA follows: TGTGCCATCGGGACAGGGGGAGCTGAAGCTTTCTTT. As protein: CAIGTGGAEAFF.

The chain combines TRBV9 with TRBJ2-3, with TRBD1 as a possible D gene (5 bases). V was pared by 0 bases and J by 4 bases, with 18 bases between. The CDR3 loop spans 17 amino acids. Germline CDR1 reads SGDLS; CDR2 reads YYNGEE. Here the CDR3 reads CASSVVDRTGSPDTQYF. The CDR3 DNA reads as TGTGCCAGCAGCGTAGTTGACAGAACAGGTAGCCCAGATACGCAGTATTTT.

This clonotype was seen more than once but under ten times. The CDR3 sequence is CASTKGTDTQYF. The CDR3 DNA reads TGTGCCAGCACAAAGGGGACAGATACGCAGTATTTT. The chain recombines TRBV12-3 or TRBV12-4 with TRBJ2-3, with a possible D match to TRBD1 (5 bases). CDR3 length: 12 amino acids. Trimming stripped 7 bases from V and 3 bases from J, with 8 bases between.

This clonotype was observed a few times. The chain carries TRBV20-1 and TRBJ1-2, with 7 bases that match TRBD1. The CDR3 is made up of 14 amino acids. The germline CDR1 and CDR2 sequences are DFQATT and SNEGSKA (reference sequence). Trimming removed 6 bases from V and 5 bases from J; junction bases left unmatched: 12. As DNA, the CDR3 is TGCAGTGCCCCAGCTGACAGGGAGGTATATGGCTACACCTTC. As protein: CSAPADREVYGYTF.

This clonotype showed up just a few times. The chain uses TRBV11-2 and TRBJ2-7, with D perhaps TRBD2 (5 bases). The CDR3 is 14 residues long. V gave up 3 bases and J gave up 7 bases, with 16 bases separating them. CDR1 and CDR2 from the germline V gene are SGHAT and FQNNGV. CDR3 amino acids: CASSLDGVWGEQYF. As DNA, the CDR3 is TGTGCCAGCAGCTTGGACGGGGTCTGGGGAGAGCAGTACTTC. The full variable domain, completed using reference TRBV11-2 and TRBJ2-7, is EAGVAQSPRYKIIEKRQSVAFWCNPISGHATLYWYQQILGQGPKLLIQFQNNGVVDDSQLPKDRFSAERLKGVDSTLKIQPAKLEDSAVYLCASSLDGVWGEQYFGPGTRLTVT.

This clonotype was seen more than once but under ten times. This rearrangement joins TRBV4-3 to TRBJ2-7; 7 nucleotides agree with TRBD1. CDR3 size: 14 residues. V was clipped by 2 bases and J by 3 bases; unmatched bases: 4. In germline, CDR1 is LGHNA, CDR2 YSLEER. The CDR3 protein is CASSQTRQGYEQYF. In DNA form, the CDR3 reads TGCGCCAGCAGCCAAACCCGACAGGGCTACGAGCAGTACTTC.

V usage is TRBV7-9 and J usage is TRBJ2-1; D may be TRBD1 or TRBD2 (6 bases each). The CDR3 has 15 amino acids. Trimming took off 5 bases at V and 0 bases at J, with 11 bases between the two ends. Germline CDR1 reads SEHNR; CDR2 reads FQNEAQ (reference sequence). This CDR3 is CASSSAGHSYNEQFF. The CDR3, as DNA: TGTGCCAGCAGCAGCGCGGGACACTCCTACAATGAGCAGTTCTTC.

This CDR3 reads CASSSLGAVNSPLHF. The DNA of the CDR3 is TGCGCCAGCAGCTCGCTGGGGGCCGTTAATTCACCCCTCCACTTT. This rearrangement joins TRBV5-1 to TRBJ1-6, with D possibly being TRBD1 (6 bases). Germline V CDR1 and CDR2: SGHRS, YFSETQ. The germline V and J ends were trimmed by 3 bases and 6 bases, with 13 bases remaining between them. There are 15 residues in the CDR3.

This rearrangement joins TRBV29-1 to TRBJ1-1; no definite D call. CDR1 SQVTM and CDR2 ANQGSEA come from the germline V gene. The CDR3 spans 13 residues. The V end lost 5 bases, the J end lost 0 bases, and 10 bases lay between the germline ends. The CDR3, as DNA: TGCAGCGTTATGGGTATCATGAACACTGAAGCTTTCTTT. Residues: CSVMGIMNTEAFF.

This sequence joins TRBV2 and TRBJ2-3, with TRBD2 identical over 11 bases. CDR3 length: 16 residues. V lost 9 bases, J lost 7 bases, and 15 bases stayed unmatched. Germline-derived CDR1 and CDR2 are SNHLY and FYNNEI. The CDR3 spells CASRRLYSGGANTQYF. DNA of the CDR3: TGTGCCAGTCGACGGCTTTATAGCGGGGGGGCCAATACGCAGTATTTT.

V and J are TRBV2 and TRBJ2-7; perhaps TRBD1 as D (5 bases). This CDR3 has 13 residues. Germline V gene lookup returns CDR1 SNHLY and CDR2 FYNNEI. The V end was cut by 7 bases, the J end by 2 bases, with 12 bases between. CDR3 nucleotide sequence: TGTGCCAGCATCGCAGGGCCAGCCTACGAGCAGTACTTC. Encoded protein: CASIAGPAYEQYF.

The rearrangement links TRBV20-1 to TRBJ1-6; TRBD1 might be the D (5 bases). V lost 0 bases, J lost 2 bases, and 11 bases lay in between. The CDR3 has 16 residues. Looked up from germline, CDR1 is DFQATT and CDR2 is SNEGSKA (reference sequence). CDR3 sequence reads: CSARDGSRAYNSPLHF. The CDR3 DNA follows: TGCAGTGCTAGAGATGGGTCCAGGGCCTATAATTCACCCCTCCACTTT.

This clonotype was picked up many times. This chain joins TRBV7-9 and TRBJ2-7, with unresolved D. The ends were cut back, 6 bases at V and 6 bases at J, with 12 bases in the middle. Germline assignment: CDR1 SEHNR and CDR2 FQNEAQ (reference sequence). This CDR3 region has 12 residues. The CDR3 sequence is CASSLGTTEQYF. The CDR3 coding sequence is TGTGCCAGCAGTCTGGGAACTACCGAGCAGTACTTC.

This clonotype was seen a few times. This chain uses TRBV29-1 with TRBJ2-5, with 9 bases matching TRBD1. The J call may be wrong; the DNA end is better matched by TRBJ2-1. This CDR3 is built from 13 residues. The germline gives CDR1 SQVTM, CDR2 ANQGSEA. The CDR3 loop is CSFRQGGYNEQFF. DNA of the CDR3: TGCAGCTTTAGACAGGGGGGGTACAATGAGCAGTTCTTC.